This T cell receptor beta chain is drawn from a study of T cell responses to AZD1222 COVID-19 vaccine. Germline trimming cut 0 bases from V and 5 bases from J; bases unmatched to any gene: 10. Germline assignment: CDR1 MNHEY and CDR2 SVGEGT. This CDR3 comprises 17 residues. This clone was recorded once. What it binds is not known. General study points: At study baseline, merely roughly 6 AZD1222 recipients were seropositive.

Profiling relied on immunoSEQ multiplex PCR, and the TCRdb table lists in-frame clones only, not all of them. The data contain about 70,000 clones, less than 85% of them seen just once; the ten biggest clones take up roughly 22%. This TCR was recovered from an adult in good health. The sequences come from peripheral blood, collected on day 0 of AZD1222 vaccination. V gene TRBV6-2 or TRBV6-3 combines with J gene TRBJ1-2, with 9 bases matching TRBD1. Here the CDR3 reads CASSYSSMWDRDYGYTF. The CDR3 nucleotides are TGTGCCAGCAGTTACTCCTCTATGTGGGACAGGGATTATGGCTACACCTTC.